These T cell receptor beta chains were read from a single sample in a study of identical twins' blood T cells. Each CDR3 protein is one row after TCRdb ran MiXCR on the 5' RACE reads. The data hold about 370,000 distinct CDR3 sequences, with over 25% observed a single time. Specimen: PBMCs. The receptor source for this set is a woman aged 18-49 years in good health. CDR3s include the opening cysteine and the closing phenylalanine or tryptophan. The D gene is left open where the match is weak. Not all rows give a size; the values are once, few, many and, for expanded clones, a class.

clone size,J gene,V gene,D gene,CDR3 length,CDR3 protein,CDR3 DNA
.,TRBJ1-5,TRBV20-1,.,11,CSAGGYQPQHF,TGCAGTGCGGGAGGGTATCAGCCCCAGCATTTT
many,TRBJ1-5,TRBV6-4,.,12,CANGRKNQPQHF,TGTGCCAACGGGCGAAAAAATCAGCCCCAGCATTTT
.,TRBJ1-5,TRBV20-1,TRBD1,14,CSATGTGSDQPQHF,TGCAGTGCAACCGGGACAGGCTCTGATCAGCCCCAGCATTTT
few,TRBJ1-5,TRBV12-3/TRBV12-4,.,14,CASSPMGGDQPQHF,TGTGCCAGCAGCCCTATGGGGGGTGATCAGCCCCAGCATTTT
few,TRBJ2-7,TRBV20-1,.,13,CSASGLEAYEQYF,TGCAGTGCGTCGGGACTGGAAGCCTACGAGCAGTACTTC
few,TRBJ1-1,TRBV20-1,.,14,CSAFPGRANTEAFF,TGCAGTGCTTTCCCGGGACGGGCGAACACTGAAGCTTTCTTT
few,TRBJ2-2,TRBV11-2,TRBD2,16,CASSLGRLASTGELFF,TGTGCCAGCAGCTTAGGTAGACTAGCCTCCACCGGGGAGCTGTTTTTT
.,TRBJ2-2,TRBV4-3,TRBD1,18,CASSLLVDRAVETGELFF,TGCGCCAGCAGCCTTCTAGTCGACAGGGCTGTTGAAACCGGGGAGCTGTTTTTT
few,TRBJ2-7,TRBV6-2/TRBV6-3,.,12,CASTDGGYEQYF,TGTGCCAGCACCGACGGGGGTTACGAGCAGTACTTC
.,TRBJ2-1,TRBV7-2,TRBD1,14,CASSRSTGGNEQFF,TGTGCCAGCAGCCGTAGTACAGGGGGCAATGAGCAGTTCTTC
.,TRBJ1-1,TRBV19,.,14,CASSITGYRTEAFF,TGTGCCAGTAGCATAACAGGGTATCGCACTGAAGCTTTCTTT
few,TRBJ2-1,TRBV7-2,.,15,CASSLPIQGYNEQFF,TGTGCCAGCAGCTTGCCGATTCAGGGATACAATGAGCAGTTCTTC
few,TRBJ2-1,TRBV6-5,.,15,CASSRQGGVKNEQFF,TGTGCCAGCAGTCGCCAGGGGGGCGTTAAAAATGAGCAGTTCTTC
.,TRBJ1-1,TRBV14,.,14,CASSPRAGGETAFF,TGTGCCAGCAGCCCACGGGCAGGTGGGGAAACAGCTTTCTTT
few,TRBJ1-2,TRBV29-1,TRBD1,13,CSVTGGLHYGYTF,TGCAGCGTCACAGGGGGCCTGCACTATGGCTACACCTTC
.,TRBJ1-1,TRBV20-1,.,13,CCARDPLVTEAFF,TGCTGTGCTAGAGATCCCTTGGTGACTGAAGCTTTCTTT
few,TRBJ1-1,TRBV29-1,.,13,CSALGRVNTEAFF,TGCAGCGCCTTAGGCAGGGTGAACACTGAAGCTTTCTTT
few,TRBJ1-5,TRBV20-1,.,12,CSARGPNQPQHF,TGCAGTGCTAGAGGGCCCAATCAGCCCCAGCATTTT
.,TRBJ1-2,TRBV20-1,.,12,CSASERLNGYTF,TGCAGTGCTAGCGAACGGCTTAATGGCTACACCTTC
.,TRBJ1-2,TRBV12-3/TRBV12-4,TRBD1,17,CASSPGRDRTTSPGYTF,TGTGCCAGCAGTCCTGGAAGGGACAGGACGACCTCCCCAGGCTACACCTTC
.,TRBJ2-2,TRBV9,TRBD2,15,CASSTGLAGTGDLFF,TGTGCCAGCAGCACGGGACTAGCTGGCACCGGGGATCTGTTTTTT
.,TRBJ1-5,TRBV29-1,.,13,CSVGGGDNQPQHF,TGCAGCGTTGGGGGTGGGGACAATCAGCCCCAGCATTTT
few,TRBJ2-1,TRBV27,.,13,CASTPGPFDEQFF,TGTGCCAGCACCCCGGGCCCCTTCGATGAGCAGTTCTTC
.,TRBJ1-1,TRBV29-1,.,14,CSVEDRGWISEAFF,TGCAGCGTTGAAGATCGAGGGTGGATCTCTGAAGCTTTCTTT
few,TRBJ2-3,TRBV11-2,.,13,CASNRLTTDTQYF,TGTGCCAGCAACCGACTTACCACAGATACGCAGTATTTT
.,TRBJ1-1,TRBV6-1,.,15,CASSGFPGMNTEAFF,TGTGCCAGCAGTGGATTCCCAGGGATGAACACTGAAGCTTTCTTT
.,TRBJ1-3,TRBV5-1,.,14,CASSSTYSGNTIYF,TGCGCCAGCAGCTCAACCTACTCTGGAAACACCATATATTTT
few,TRBJ1-1,TRBV19,.,13,CASPGRMNTEAFF,TGTGCCAGCCCGGGACGTATGAACACTGAAGCTTTCTTT
.,TRBJ1-4,TRBV11-2,.,14,CASSPGRFNEKLFF,TGTGCCAGCAGCCCGGGACGGTTTAATGAAAAACTGTTTTTT
few,TRBJ2-2,TRBV2,.,15,CASRIGSANTGELFF,TGTGCCAGCAGGATTGGATCTGCGAACACCGGGGAGCTGTTTTTT
.,TRBJ1-4,TRBV7-6,TRBD1,17,CASSPSSGTAGNEKLFF,TGTGCCAGCAGCCCATCCAGCGGGACAGCTGGTAATGAAAAACTGTTTTTT
.,TRBJ2-1,TRBV6-4,.,13,CASSDSMYNEQFF,TGTGCCAGCAGTGACTCAATGTACAATGAGCAGTTCTTC
.,TRBJ1-6,TRBV30,.,16,CAWSVPSLNYNSPLHF,TGTGCCTGGAGTGTCCCATCTCTGAACTATAATTCACCCCTCCACTTT
.,TRBJ2-1,TRBV5-1,TRBD2,17,CASSTGTSALSYNEQFF,TGCGCCAGCAGCACGGGGACTAGCGCCTTATCCTACAATGAGCAGTTCTTC
.,TRBJ2-7,TRBV27,.,14,CASSRGGSSYEQYF,TGTGCCAGCAGTAGAGGCGGAAGCTCCTACGAGCAGTACTTC
.,TRBJ1-4,TRBV5-6,.,13,CASSLVRSEKLFF,TGTGCCAGCAGCTTGGTAAGGTCTGAAAAACTGTTTTTT
.,TRBJ1-1,TRBV4-3,.,13,CASSQDITAEAFF,TGCGCCAGCAGCCAAGATATCACGGCTGAAGCTTTCTTT
.,TRBJ1-5,TRBV29-1,.,10,CVVRNQPQHF,TGCGTCGTACGTAATCAGCCCCAGCATTTT
.,TRBJ1-3,TRBV25-1,.,13,CASSEPGGNTIYF,TGTGCCAGCAGTGAACCGGGTGGAAACACCATATATTTT
few,TRBJ2-1,TRBV29-1,TRBD2,14,CSVETSGAYNEQFF,TGCAGCGTTGAAACTAGCGGAGCCTACAATGAGCAGTTCTTC
few,TRBJ1-2,TRBV12-3/TRBV12-4,.,13,CASTGAASDGYTF,TGTGCCAGCACGGGTGCGGCATCAGATGGCTACACCTTC
.,TRBJ1-5,TRBV27,.,13,CASSLRVSRPQHF,TGTGCCAGCAGTTTAAGGGTGAGTCGGCCCCAGCATTTT
.,TRBJ2-2,TRBV29-1,.,13,CNVPRGNTGELFF,TGCAACGTTCCCCGGGGGAACACCGGGGAGCTGTTTTTT
.,TRBJ1-3,TRBV6-6,.,16,CASSYGRGTSGNTIYF,TGTGCCAGCAGTTACGGGCGGGGGACCTCTGGAAACACCATATATTTT
few,TRBJ2-2,TRBV9,TRBD2,16,CASSVALAENTGELFF,TGTGCCAGCAGCGTAGCACTAGCGGAGAACACCGGGGAGCTGTTTTTT
.,TRBJ1-2,TRBV6-5,.,14,CASSYTNRAGGYTF,TGTGCCAGCAGTTACACCAACAGGGCGGGGGGCTACACCTTC
.,TRBJ1-4,TRBV3-1,TRBD1,14,CASSQWTGEEKLFF,TGTGCCAGCAGCCAATGGACAGGGGAGGAAAAACTGTTTTTT
.,TRBJ1-2,TRBV12-3/TRBV12-4,TRBD1,14,CASTPLTGGGGYTF,TGTGCCAGCACCCCCTTGACAGGGGGAGGTGGCTACACCTTC
few,TRBJ2-2,TRBV7-8,.,16,CASSFGSYSNTGELFF,TGTGCCAGCAGCTTTGGGAGCTACTCGAACACCGGGGAGCTGTTTTTT
few,TRBJ2-7,TRBV20-1,TRBD2,15,CSAREASGRKYEQYF,TGCAGTGCTAGAGAGGCTAGCGGGAGGAAGTACGAGCAGTACTTC
.,TRBJ2-3,TRBV7-2,TRBD2,16,CASSLSASGGPDTQYF,TGTGCCAGCAGCTTATCCGCTAGCGGGGGCCCAGATACGCAGTATTTT
many,TRBJ1-2,TRBV29-1,.,11,CSVDGNYGYTF,TGCAGCGTTGACGGGAACTATGGCTACACCTTC
few,TRBJ2-7,TRBV28,.,11,CASFSRYEQYF,TGTGCCAGCTTCTCCCGGTACGAGCAGTACTTC
few,TRBJ2-7,TRBV28,TRBD1,14,CASSRRDRDYEQYF,TGTGCCAGCAGCCGCCGGGACAGGGACTACGAGCAGTACTTC
.,TRBJ1-6,TRBV10-3,TRBD1,14,CAISEDREGSPLHF,TGTGCCATCAGTGAGGACAGGGAGGGTTCACCCCTCCACTTT
.,TRBJ2-1,TRBV19,.,14,CASTTGGHYNEQFF,TGTGCCAGTACTACCGGGGGGCATTACAATGAGCAGTTCTTC
.,TRBJ1-2,TRBV5-1,.,14,CASTFGTGDYGYTF,TGCGCCAGCACATTCGGGACGGGCGATTATGGCTACACCTTC
few,TRBJ2-7,TRBV7-2,.,15,CASSLLRDGDYEQYF,TGTGCCAGCAGCTTATTGAGGGACGGAGACTACGAGCAGTACTTC